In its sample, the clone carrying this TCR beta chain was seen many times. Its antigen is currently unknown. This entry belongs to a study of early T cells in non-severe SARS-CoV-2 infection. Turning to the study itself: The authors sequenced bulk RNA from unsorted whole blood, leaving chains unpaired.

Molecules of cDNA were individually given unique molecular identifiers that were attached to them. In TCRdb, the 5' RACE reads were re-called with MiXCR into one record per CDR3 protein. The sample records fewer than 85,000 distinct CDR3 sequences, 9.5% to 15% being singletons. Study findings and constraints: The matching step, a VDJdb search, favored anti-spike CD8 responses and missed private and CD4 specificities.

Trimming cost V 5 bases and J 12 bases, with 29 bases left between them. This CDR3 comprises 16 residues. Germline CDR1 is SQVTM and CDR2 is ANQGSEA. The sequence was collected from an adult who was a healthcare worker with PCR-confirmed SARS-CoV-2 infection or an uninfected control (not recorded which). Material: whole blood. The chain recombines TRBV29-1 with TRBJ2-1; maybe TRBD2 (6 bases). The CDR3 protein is CSVFLPSGPPGRGQFF. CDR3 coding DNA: TGCAGCGTTTTCCTACCAAGCGGGCCTCCCGGTCGGGGGCAGTTCTTC.